Listed below are T cell receptor beta chains from one sample, sequenced in a study of response to subunit inactivated influenza vaccine. TCRdb passed the RT-PCR reads through MiXCR, listing each CDR3 protein once. The profile shows 250,000 to 350,000 distinct CDR3 sequences, about 20% of them singletons. The sequenced sample was PBMCs from blood, obtained approximately 22 months after vaccination. The receptor set was obtained from a man in his fifties or sixties who received an inactivated influenza vaccine. Both conserved end residues are part of each CDR3. A D gene is named only where the DNA matches it firmly. Rows may omit the clone size; those that give it use once, few, many or a size class.

j_call: TRBJ1-2; d_call: NA; clone_size: few; v_call: TRBV6-5; cdr3_aa: CASSYASGATYGYTF; cdr3_nt: TGTGCCAGCAGTTACGCTTCAGGGGCGACCTATGGCTACACCTTC
j_call: TRBJ1-1; d_call: NA; clone_size: many; v_call: TRBV29-1; cdr3_aa: CSVEVPEAFF; cdr3_nt: TGCAGCGTTGAAGTTCCTGAAGCTTTCTTT
j_call: TRBJ1-4; d_call: NA; clone_size: NA; v_call: TRBV4-3; cdr3_aa: CASSQYAPRGQATNEKLFF; cdr3_nt: TGCGCCAGCAGCCAATACGCACCAAGGGGCCAGGCAACTAATGAAAAACTGTTTTTT
j_call: TRBJ1-3; d_call: NA; clone_size: few; v_call: TRBV6-1; cdr3_aa: CASKGDFGSGNTIYF; cdr3_nt: TGTGCCAGCAAGGGAGATTTCGGCTCTGGAAACACCATATATTTT
j_call: TRBJ2-1; d_call: NA; clone_size: few; v_call: TRBV9; cdr3_aa: CASSTQSTSSYNEQFF; cdr3_nt: TGTGCCAGCAGCACCCAATCGACTAGCTCCTACAATGAGCAGTTCTTC
j_call: TRBJ1-3; d_call: TRBD1; clone_size: few; v_call: TRBV3-1; cdr3_aa: CASSQGWRGPNTIYF; cdr3_nt: TGTGCCAGCAGCCAAGGATGGAGGGGGCCGAACACCATATATTTT
j_call: TRBJ2-3; d_call: TRBD1; clone_size: few; v_call: TRBV27; cdr3_aa: CASSYLGTAFTDTQYF; cdr3_nt: TGTGCCAGCAGTTACCTTGGGACAGCTTTTACAGATACGCAGTATTTT
j_call: TRBJ2-1; d_call: TRBD1; clone_size: NA; v_call: TRBV18; cdr3_aa: CASSPGTGIYNEQFF; cdr3_nt: TGTGCCAGCTCACCCGGGACAGGTATATACAATGAGCAGTTCTTC
j_call: TRBJ1-6; d_call: NA; clone_size: few; v_call: TRBV6-2/TRBV6-3; cdr3_aa: CASSYLWDHLHF; cdr3_nt: TGTGCCAGCAGTTACCTTTGGGACCACCTCCACTTT
j_call: TRBJ2-2; d_call: TRBD2; clone_size: NA; v_call: TRBV10-3; cdr3_aa: CATEGLAGTGELFF; cdr3_nt: TGTGCCACCGAGGGGCTAGCGGGCACCGGGGAGCTGTTTTTT
j_call: TRBJ1-6; d_call: NA; clone_size: few; v_call: TRBV7-2; cdr3_aa: CASSLMGAAGVNSPLHF; cdr3_nt: TGTGCCAGCAGCTTAATGGGGGCAGCCGGGGTTAATTCACCCCTCCACTTT
j_call: TRBJ2-7; d_call: NA; clone_size: NA; v_call: TRBV27; cdr3_aa: CASSLSYQSYEQYF; cdr3_nt: TGTGCCAGCAGTTTATCTTACCAATCCTACGAGCAGTACTTC
j_call: TRBJ1-1; d_call: NA; clone_size: NA; v_call: TRBV29-1; cdr3_aa: CSVDTPRGNTEAFF; cdr3_nt: TGCAGCGTTGACACTCCCCGGGGGAACACTGAAGCTTTCTTT
j_call: TRBJ2-5; d_call: NA; clone_size: NA; v_call: TRBV12-3/TRBV12-4; cdr3_aa: CASTRSTDQETQYF; cdr3_nt: TGTGCCAGCACCCGAAGCACCGACCAAGAGACCCAGTACTTC
j_call: TRBJ1-1; d_call: NA; clone_size: NA; v_call: TRBV7-9; cdr3_aa: CASSSISTEAFF; cdr3_nt: TGTGCCAGCAGCTCGATTTCAACTGAAGCTTTCTTT
j_call: TRBJ2-1; d_call: NA; clone_size: few; v_call: TRBV7-9; cdr3_aa: CASSPGPQTNNEQFF; cdr3_nt: TGTGCCAGCAGCCCGGGCCCACAGACGAACAATGAGCAGTTCTTC
j_call: TRBJ2-1; d_call: NA; clone_size: NA; v_call: TRBV20-1; cdr3_aa: CSAPLTGSSYNEQFF; cdr3_nt: TGCAGTGCTCCCCTCACAGGGTCCTCCTACAATGAGCAGTTCTTC
j_call: TRBJ2-1; d_call: TRBD2; clone_size: many; v_call: TRBV12-3/TRBV12-4; cdr3_aa: CASSSTSGYNEQFF; cdr3_nt: TGTGCCAGCAGTTCGACTAGCGGCTACAATGAGCAGTTCTTC
j_call: TRBJ2-5; d_call: TRBD2; clone_size: few; v_call: TRBV4-2; cdr3_aa: CASSRGLAGGPYQETQYF; cdr3_nt: TGTGCCAGCAGCCGTGGACTAGCGGGAGGGCCATACCAAGAGACCCAGTACTTC
j_call: TRBJ2-7; d_call: NA; clone_size: NA; v_call: TRBV20-1; cdr3_aa: CSASLGTYEQYF; cdr3_nt: TGCAGTGCTAGTCTAGGGACCTACGAGCAGTACTTC
j_call: TRBJ1-4; d_call: NA; clone_size: few; v_call: TRBV12-3/TRBV12-4; cdr3_aa: CASRTQGTNEKLFF; cdr3_nt: TGTGCCAGCAGAACCCAGGGGACTAATGAAAAACTGTTTTTT
j_call: TRBJ1-2; d_call: NA; clone_size: many; v_call: TRBV5-4; cdr3_aa: CASSSADRTLNYGYTF; cdr3_nt: TGTGCCAGCAGCTCGGCCGACAGGACGCTTAACTATGGCTACACCTTC
j_call: TRBJ2-1; d_call: TRBD1; clone_size: NA; v_call: TRBV3-1; cdr3_aa: CASSQPGTGDLYNEQFF; cdr3_nt: TGTGCCAGCAGCCAACCGGGGACAGGGGATCTGTACAATGAGCAGTTCTTC
j_call: TRBJ2-7; d_call: NA; clone_size: few; v_call: TRBV6-5; cdr3_aa: CASSYSWGARQYF; cdr3_nt: TGTGCCAGCAGTTACTCGTGGGGGGCGAGGCAGTACTTC
j_call: TRBJ1-1; d_call: TRBD1; clone_size: many; v_call: TRBV12-3/TRBV12-4; cdr3_aa: CASSPRLTGRNTEAFF; cdr3_nt: TGTGCCAGCAGTCCCCGACTGACAGGGCGGAACACTGAAGCTTTCTTT
j_call: TRBJ1-5; d_call: TRBD1; clone_size: few; v_call: TRBV7-6; cdr3_aa: CASSLEGTGGQPQHF; cdr3_nt: TGTGCCAGCAGCTTAGAGGGGACAGGTGGTCAGCCCCAGCATTTT
j_call: TRBJ2-5; d_call: NA; clone_size: few; v_call: TRBV3-1; cdr3_aa: CASSQDGAVQETQYF; cdr3_nt: TGTGCCAGCAGCCAAGATGGGGCAGTCCAAGAGACCCAGTACTTC
j_call: TRBJ2-6; d_call: NA; clone_size: NA; v_call: TRBV12-3/TRBV12-4; cdr3_aa: CASSSTSGANVLTF; cdr3_nt: TGTGCCAGCTCAAGCACCTCTGGGGCCAACGTCCTGACTTTC
j_call: TRBJ2-7; d_call: NA; clone_size: NA; v_call: TRBV14; cdr3_aa: CASSQAHRPWEQYF; cdr3_nt: TGTGCCAGCAGCCAAGCCCACAGGCCGTGGGAGCAGTACTTC
j_call: TRBJ1-5; d_call: TRBD1; clone_size: many; v_call: TRBV20-1; cdr3_aa: CSARGQVGSNQPQHF; cdr3_nt: TGCAGTGCTAGGGGACAGGTCGGGAGCAATCAGCCCCAGCATTTT
j_call: TRBJ1-3; d_call: TRBD1; clone_size: NA; v_call: TRBV6-1; cdr3_aa: CASRNIGTGTAGNTIYF; cdr3_nt: TGTGCCAGCCGCAATATCGGAACTGGGACAGCTGGAAACACCATATATTTT
j_call: TRBJ2-2; d_call: NA; clone_size: NA; v_call: TRBV20-1; cdr3_aa: CSARRGGFTNTGELFF; cdr3_nt: TGCAGTGCTAGACGCGGGGGCTTTACGAACACCGGGGAGCTGTTTTTT
j_call: TRBJ1-1; d_call: NA; clone_size: NA; v_call: TRBV6-1; cdr3_aa: CASTPQGSRNTEAFF; cdr3_nt: TGTGCCAGCACCCCTCAGGGGTCGCGGAACACTGAAGCTTTCTTT
j_call: TRBJ1-2; d_call: TRBD1; clone_size: NA; v_call: TRBV5-1; cdr3_aa: CASSTRTGPYGYTF; cdr3_nt: TGCGCCAGCAGCACTAGGACAGGGCCTTATGGCTACACCTTC
j_call: TRBJ1-6; d_call: NA; clone_size: many; v_call: TRBV20-1; cdr3_aa: CSSTGNYNSPLHF; cdr3_nt: TGCAGCTCGACAGGAAACTATAATTCACCCCTCCACTTT
j_call: TRBJ2-5; d_call: NA; clone_size: few; v_call: TRBV28; cdr3_aa: CASSPRDTQYF; cdr3_nt: TGTGCCAGCAGTCCGAGAGACACCCAGTACTTC
j_call: TRBJ1-2; d_call: NA; clone_size: many; v_call: TRBV5-1; cdr3_aa: CASSTDSASYYGYTF; cdr3_nt: TGCGCCAGCAGCACAGACAGTGCGAGTTACTATGGCTACACCTTC
j_call: TRBJ2-7; d_call: NA; clone_size: few; v_call: TRBV10-3; cdr3_aa: CAISDVILYEQYF; cdr3_nt: TGTGCCATCAGTGATGTAATCCTCTACGAGCAGTACTTC
j_call: TRBJ1-5; d_call: NA; clone_size: many; v_call: TRBV6-1; cdr3_aa: CASIQGTSNQPQHF; cdr3_nt: TGTGCCAGCATCCAGGGGACTTCCAATCAGCCCCAGCATTTT
j_call: TRBJ1-3; d_call: NA; clone_size: few; v_call: TRBV11-1; cdr3_aa: CASSSTPIGSEAARTIYF; cdr3_nt: TGTGCCAGCAGCTCTACCCCCATCGGATCTGAAGCCGCGCGCACCATATATTTT
j_call: TRBJ2-3; d_call: TRBD2; clone_size: few; v_call: TRBV9; cdr3_aa: CASSVVGGRAGDTQYF; cdr3_nt: TGTGCCAGCAGCGTAGTTGGCGGGAGGGCTGGAGATACGCAGTATTTT
j_call: TRBJ1-2; d_call: NA; clone_size: NA; v_call: TRBV28; cdr3_aa: CASSAHRADYGYTF; cdr3_nt: TGTGCCAGCAGTGCTCACAGGGCGGACTATGGCTACACCTTC
j_call: TRBJ1-3; d_call: NA; clone_size: few; v_call: TRBV20-1; cdr3_aa: CSARARARDTIYF; cdr3_nt: TGCAGTGCTAGAGCCAGGGCGCGCGACACCATATATTTT
j_call: TRBJ2-2; d_call: NA; clone_size: few; v_call: TRBV5-1; cdr3_aa: CASSPGTLTTGELFF; cdr3_nt: TGCGCCAGCAGCCCAGGGACATTAACGACCGGGGAGCTGTTTTTT